The clone carrying this TCR beta chain occurred many times. V was pared by 4 bases and J by 0 bases, with 6 bases of the junction left unmatched. Germline V gene data show CDR1 as SGHRS and CDR2 as YFSETQ. This CDR3 has 15 residues. In the source study's methods: Sample-level TCR yields exhibited a median of about 96,000, with a range of 23,224 to 690,600. TCRdb used MiXCR to reprocess the 5' RACE reads, holding one entry per CDR3 protein. The authors' filters were not applied to this entry. The repertoire holds some 150,000 distinct CDR3 sequences, with about 4.3% as singletons. The sample originates from a study of human T cells and chemical hapten exposure. Unfractionated whole blood yielded the extracted total RNA.

This clonotype was obtained from a female donor in good health. The chain couples TRBV5-1 to TRBJ2-7; 8 nucleotides line up with TRBD1. CDR3 bases: TGCGCCAGCAGCCATTGGGACAGGAGCTCCTACGAGCAGTACTTC. As protein: CASSHWDRSSYEQYF.